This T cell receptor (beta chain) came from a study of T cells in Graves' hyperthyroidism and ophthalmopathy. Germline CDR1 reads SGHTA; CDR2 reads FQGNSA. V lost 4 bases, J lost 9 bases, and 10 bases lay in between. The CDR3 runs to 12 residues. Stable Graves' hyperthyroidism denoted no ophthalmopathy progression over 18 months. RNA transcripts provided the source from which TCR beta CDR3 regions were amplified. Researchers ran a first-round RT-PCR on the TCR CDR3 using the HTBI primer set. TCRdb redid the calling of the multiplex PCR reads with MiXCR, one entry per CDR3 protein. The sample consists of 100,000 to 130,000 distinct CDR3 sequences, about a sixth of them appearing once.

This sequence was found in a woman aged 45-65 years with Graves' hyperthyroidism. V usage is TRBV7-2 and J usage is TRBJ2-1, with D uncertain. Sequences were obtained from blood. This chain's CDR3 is CASSSVTAEQFF. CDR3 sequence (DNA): TGTGCCAGCAGCTCCGTCACCGCTGAGCAGTTCTTC.